The 32 T cell receptor beta chains below come from one sample, sequenced in a study of CD8 T cells in Susac syndrome. RNA amounts of about 0.5 to 1 ug underwent reverse transcription with random hexamers. TCRdb analysed the immunoSEQ multiplex PCR reads with MiXCR anew, one entry per CDR3 protein. In the table there are around 190,000 distinct CDR3 sequences, about 94% of which are singletons. The sample taken for sequencing was CD4+ T cells from PBMCs. All receptors come from a human donor in good health.

The CDR3 region has the DNA TGTGCCAGCGAGGTAAGAGGTGAGCAGTTCTTC. This sequence encodes CASEVRGEQFF. This chain links TRBV12-3 or TRBV12-4 with TRBJ2-1; no firm D call. V lost 8 bases and J lost 9, with 11 bases in between. This CDR3 is 11 amino acids long.

In its sample, this clonotype was seen a few times. V is TRBV14 and J is TRBJ2-1; 11 bases line up with TRBD2. CDR1 is SGHDN and CDR2 is FVKESK in the germline V gene. The CDR3 has 14 amino acids. Trimming cost V 6 bases and J 4 bases; bases outside gene matches: 2. In nucleotides, the CDR3 is TGTGCCAGCAGGACTAGCGGGGCTTACAATGAGCAGTTCTTC. It yields the protein CASRTSGAYNEQFF.

The chain recombines TRBV12-3 or TRBV12-4 with TRBJ1-1; 7 positions agree with TRBD1. Losses at the gene ends were 4 bases for V and 1 base for J; bases not matched to a gene: 6. This CDR3 spans 15 amino acids. CDR3 coding DNA: TGTGCCAGCAGTTCCCGACAGGGAGGGAACACTGAAGCTTTCTTT. Residues: CASSSRQGGNTEAFF.

This rearrangement joins TRBV30 to TRBJ2-7, with D perhaps assigned TRBD1 or TRBD2 (5 bases each). V lost 6 bases to trimming and J lost 7 bases, with 16 bases between them. The CDR3 has 12 amino acids. Germline lookup yields CDR1 GTSNPN and CDR2 SVGIG (reference sequence). This CDR3 reads CACRDERREQYF. DNA of the CDR3: TGTGCCTGCCGGGACGAACGTCGGGAGCAGTACTTC.

The chain combines TRBV28 with TRBJ2-3; D gene ambiguous. The CDR3 contains 13 residues. Trimming stripped 2 bases from V and 5 bases from J, with 8 bases between. The germline CDR1 and CDR2 sequences are MDHEN and SYDVKM. CDR3 sequence reads: CASSLVQRDTQYF. CDR3 in DNA: TGTGCCAGCAGTTTAGTCCAGAGAGATACGCAGTATTTT. Drawing the rest from reference TRBV28 and TRBJ2-3, the complete variable domain is DVKVTQSSRYLVKRTGEKVFLECVQDMDHENMFWYRQDPGLGLRLIYFSYDVKMKEKGDIPEGYSVSREKKERFSLILESASTNQTSMYLCASSLVQRDTQYFGPGTRLTVL.

The chain recombines TRBV15 with TRBJ2-3, with 7 bases fitting TRBD2. CDR3 length: 14 amino acids. CDR1 and CDR2 (germline): LNHNV, YYDKDF (reference sequence). The V gene end was trimmed by 3 bases and the J gene end by 2 bases; junction bases not matched to a gene: 2. The CDR3 DNA is TGTGCCACCAGCAGGGGGGGGATCACAGATACGCAGTATTTT. The encoded protein is CATSRGGITDTQYF.

The chain is built from TRBV7-2 and TRBJ2-7; 9 bases are a match to TRBD2. The CDR3 loop spans 15 amino acids. Germline V gene data show CDR1 as SGHTA and CDR2 as FQGNSA. The junction had 7 bases not matched to a gene; V was cut back by 2 bases and J by 5 bases. The chain's CDR3 is CASSLSVAGAHEQYF. The CDR3 DNA reads TGTGCCAGCAGCTTAAGCGTAGCGGGAGCGCACGAGCAGTACTTC.

The chain employs TRBV9 and TRBJ2-2, with D possibly being TRBD1 or TRBD2 (5 bases each). The CDR3 has 13 residues. The germline V gene has CDR1 SGDLS and CDR2 YYNGEE. The V end was cut by 4 bases, the J end by 4 bases, with 8 bases between. The CDR3 region has the DNA TGTGCCAGCAGCCAGGGACCCACCGGGGAGCTGTTTTTT. Its protein product is CASSQGPTGELFF.

The V and J genes are TRBV30 and TRBJ1-1; the D is unclear. V was cut by 3 bases and J by 6 bases, with 17 bases left in between. Germline V CDR1 and CDR2: GTSNPN, SVGIG (reference sequence). The CDR3 length is 14 residues. The CDR3 sequence is CAWRLHDVRAEAFF. For the CDR3, the DNA is TGTGCCTGGAGGCTCCATGATGTTAGGGCTGAAGCTTTCTTT.

The chain couples TRBV12-3 or TRBV12-4 to TRBJ1-3; 8 nucleotides agree with TRBD1. This CDR3 contains 14 residues. Germline trimming cut 5 bases from V and 9 bases from J; bases unmatched to any gene: 9. The CDR3 is CASSLIGQGGTIYF. CDR3 sequence (DNA): TGTGCCAGCAGTCTCATTGGACAGGGCGGCACCATATATTTT.

The genes are TRBV5-1 and TRBJ1-2, with D maybe TRBD1 (5 bases). V lost 4 bases and J lost 0, with 13 bases in between. The CDR3 sequence is 15 residues long. Germline V gene data show CDR1 as SGHRS and CDR2 as YFSETQ. CDR3 sequence: CASSGTGVSNYGYTF. The DNA for the CDR3 is TGCGCCAGCAGCGGAACAGGAGTTTCTAACTATGGCTACACCTTC.

The rearrangement uses TRBV20-1 and TRBJ2-7, with TRBD2 matching 10 bases. Trimming at V came to 6 bases and at J to 6 bases, leaving 14 bases not matched to a gene. The CDR3 runs 15 residues. In germline, CDR1 is DFQATT, CDR2 SNEGSKA (reference sequence). CDR3 residues: CSAGPFTSGNIEQYF. The CDR3 nucleotides read TGCAGTGCCGGACCCTTTACTAGCGGGAATATCGAGCAGTACTTC.

The rearrangement joins TRBV6-5 to TRBJ1-4; maybe TRBD1 (5 bases). The CDR3 extends over 14 amino acids. V lost 6 bases and J lost 4, with 12 bases in between. The germline V gene has CDR1 MNHEY and CDR2 SVGAGI. The DNA for the CDR3 is TGTGCCAGCAGCTGGGGCAGTAATAATGAAAAACTGTTTTTT. Translation gives CASSWGSNNEKLFF.

The V call is TRBV19, the J call TRBJ2-1, with 11 bases matching TRBD2. The CDR3 loop spans 14 amino acids. Germline V CDR1 and CDR2: LNHDA, SQIVND (reference sequence). J was trimmed by 6 bases and V by 6 bases; bases with no gene match: 4. The CDR3 spells CASSRGLAANEQFF. The CDR3 bases are TGTGCCAGTAGCCGGGGACTAGCGGCCAATGAGCAGTTCTTC.

This clonotype was counted a single time. Its ends do not fully match the called genes, so a read error is possible. The V and J genes are TRBV3-1 and TRBJ1-1, with TRBD1 as a possible D gene (6 bases). Germline CDR1 reads LGHDT; CDR2 reads YNNKEL (reference sequence). The CDR3 sequence is 13 residues long. The CDR3 protein is CASRPTGNTEVFF. The CDR3 DNA reads TGTGCCAGCAGACCCACAGGGAACACTGAAGTTTTCTTT.

V usage is TRBV10-2 and J usage is TRBJ2-1; 11 nucleotides agree with TRBD2. The CDR3 length is 14 residues. The germline CDR1 and CDR2 sequences are WSHSY and SAAADI. V was pared by 9 bases and J by 7 bases, with 8 bases of the junction left unmatched. In nucleotides, the CDR3 is TGCGCCAGTAGACTAGCGGGAACTGGGAATGAGCAGTTCTTC. Amino acid sequence: CASRLAGTGNEQFF.

The V call is TRBV19, the J call TRBJ2-5; 9 nucleotides agree with TRBD1. Germline-derived CDR1 and CDR2 are LNHDA and SQIVND (reference sequence). The CDR3 length is 15 residues. The V and J ends lost 1 base and 6 bases, in that order; junction bases with no gene match: 6. This CDR3 is CASSIGTGGGQTQYF. The CDR3 DNA reads as TGTGCCAGTAGTATAGGCACAGGGGGCGGGCAGACCCAGTACTTC.

J is TRBJ2-5 and V is TRBV24-1, with TRBD1 matching 7 bases. The CDR3 has 15 amino acids. Germline CDR1 and CDR2: KGHDR and SFDVKD. The J segment lost 4 bases and the V segment lost 9 bases, leaving 13 bases of the junction unmatched. DNA of the CDR3: TGTGCCACCTTTAGTGGGGGACAGTGGACAGAGACCCAGTACTTC. The encoded protein is CATFSGGQWTETQYF.

J is TRBJ2-1 and V is TRBV7-3; 11 nucleotides match TRBD2. Germline V lookup: CDR1 SGHTA, CDR2 FQGTGA. CDR3 length: 15 amino acids. The ends lost 0 bases at V and 10 bases at J; junction bases unmatched: 5. CDR3 DNA: TGTGCCAGCAGCTTAACGGGGACTAGCGGCGGCGAGCAGTTCTTC. It encodes CASSLTGTSGGEQFF. The entire variable domain, with the rest obtained from reference TRBV7-3 and TRBJ2-1, is as follows: GAGVSQTPSNKVTEKGKYVELRCDPISGHTALYWYRQSLGQGPEFLIYFQGTGAADDSGLPNDRFFAVRPEGSVSTLKIQRTERGDSAVYLCASSLTGTSGGEQFFGPGTRLTVL.

The chain joins TRBV12-2 to TRBJ2-7; TRBD1 reflects the table's D call only, with no check against the DNA. TRBV12-2 constitutes a pseudogene. CDR3 size: 20 residues. The CDR3 spells CASRLAQGDRLKGRNYEQYF. For the CDR3, the DNA is TGTGCAAGTCGCTTAGCGCAAGGAGACAGGTTAAAGGGACGTAATTACGAGCAGTACTTC.

The V call is TRBV18, the J call TRBJ2-7, with TRBD1 matching 9 bases. This CDR3 region has 15 residues. Germline V gene data show CDR1 as KGHSH and CDR2 as LQKENI. The J segment lost 1 base and the V segment lost 3 bases, leaving 4 bases of the junction unmatched. CDR3 in amino acids: CASSPQGTGSYEQYF. The CDR3 DNA reads as TGTGCCAGCTCACCCCAAGGGACAGGGTCCTACGAGCAGTACTTC.

The chain is built from TRBV23-1 and TRBJ1-1; the D gene is possibly TRBD1 (6 bases). TRBV23-1 is annotated as an ORF whose role is uncertain. CDR3 length: 15 residues. Between the trimmed V and J ends, which lost 3 bases and 0 bases, there was a span of 11 bases. The CDR3 DNA is TGCGCCAGCAGTCACCACAGGGTACTGAACACTGAAGCTTTCTTT. The encoded protein is CASSHHRVLNTEAFF.

This chain uses TRBV12-3 or TRBV12-4 with TRBJ2-7; maybe TRBD1 (6 bases). The CDR3 sequence is 13 residues long. The V gene lost 3 bases and the J gene lost 7 bases, with 13 bases spanning the gap. CDR3 amino acids: CASSFAEGEEQYF. The CDR3 nucleotides read TGTGCCAGCAGTTTTGCAGAGGGGGAAGAGCAGTACTTC.

The V gene is TRBV6-2 or TRBV6-3, the J gene TRBJ2-7, with 12 bases lining up with TRBD1. Per germline, CDR1 MNHEY and CDR2 SVGEGT. J lost 3 bases, V lost 3 bases, and 12 bases had no gene match. This CDR3 is 18 amino acids long. Here the CDR3 DNA reads TGTGCCAGCAGTTATTCGTTGGGACAGGGGGCGACTTTCTACGAGCAGTACTTC. It specifies CASSYSLGQGATFYEQYF.

This chain links TRBV15 with TRBJ2-1; maybe TRBD2 (9 bases). CDR1 is LNHNV, CDR2 YYDKDF, per germline (reference sequence). The ends were cut back, 5 bases at V and 0 bases at J, with 26 bases in the middle. There are 20 residues in the CDR3. CDR3 nucleotide sequence: TGTGCCACCAGCCTCCGGGACAGGACTATAGCGGGAGCCTCCTACAATGAGCAGTTCTTC. As protein: CATSLRDRTIAGASYNEQFF.

The chain has TRBV7-2 and TRBJ2-7; 7 nucleotides line up with TRBD2. V lost 5 bases to trimming and J lost 6 bases; unmatched junction nucleotides: 13. Germline-derived CDR1 and CDR2 are SGHTA and FQGNSA. CDR3 length: 15 residues. The CDR3 loop is CASSTWGGTSAEQYF. For the CDR3, the DNA is TGTGCCAGCAGCACTTGGGGGGGTACCTCCGCCGAGCAGTACTTC.

The rearrangement joins TRBV7-9 to TRBJ1-3; D remains ambiguous. V gave up 2 bases and J gave up 0 bases, with 14 bases separating them. This CDR3 contains 17 residues. The germline gives CDR1 SEHNR, CDR2 FQNEAQ (reference sequence). Here the CDR3 DNA reads TGTGCCAGCAGCTTAACTGAGATCTTTGACTCTGGAAACACCATATATTTT. The encoded protein is CASSLTEIFDSGNTIYF.

The CDR3 sequence: CASSQDLTGGGNEQFF. The CDR3 nucleotides are TGTGCCAGCAGCCAAGATTTAACGGGAGGGGGCAATGAGCAGTTCTTC. V and J are TRBV14 and TRBJ2-1; 8 bases match TRBD2. V trimming: 0 bases; J trimming: 6 bases; junction bases outside the gene matches: 7. The V gene's germline CDR1 is SGHDN and CDR2 FVKESK. The CDR3 runs 16 residues.

V gene TRBV30 combines with J gene TRBJ2-7, with TRBD2 identical over 7 bases. CDR3 length: 14 amino acids. The trim removed 0 bases at V and 6 bases at J, leaving 8 bases unmatched. Germline-derived CDR1 and CDR2 are GTSNPN and SVGIG (reference sequence). DNA of the CDR3: TGTGCCTGGAGTGTACGTAGGGAGGGCATCGAGCAGTACTTC. It is translated as CAWSVRREGIEQYF. The whole variable domain, remainder taken from reference TRBV30 and TRBJ2-7, is SQTIHQWPATLVQPVGSPLSLECTVEGTSNPNLYWYRQAAGRGLQLLFYSVGIGQISSEVPQNLSASRPQDRQFILSSKKLLLSDSGFYLCAWSVRREGIEQYFGPGTRLTVT.

The chain is built from TRBV29-1 and TRBJ2-3; 7 bases are shared with TRBD1. The length of the CDR3 is 17 residues. V was pared by 3 bases and J by 3 bases, with 15 bases of the junction left unmatched. Germline V gene sequence: CDR1 SQVTM, CDR2 ANQGSEA. CDR3 DNA: TGCAGCGTTGATTTAGAATTGGCGACAGGGAGAACAGATACGCAGTATTTT. Translated: CSVDLELATGRTDTQYF.

The sample holds one count of this clonotype. In nucleotides, the CDR3 is TGTGCCAGCAACCAGGGTGGCTCCTACAATGAGCAGTTCTTC. This sequence encodes CASNQGGSYNEQFF. This chain uses TRBV28 with TRBJ2-1, with D tentatively TRBD1 (5 bases). With 7 bases removed from V and 0 bases from J, the gap between germline ends came to 10 bases. Germline V lookup: CDR1 MDHEN, CDR2 SYDVKM. CDR3 length equals 14 residues.

The gene calls are TRBV12-3 or TRBV12-4 and TRBJ2-1, with 9 bases identical to TRBD2. With 3 bases clipped from V and 8 bases from J, the junction kept 5 bases outside the gene matches. The CDR3 has 14 residues. The CDR3 bases are TGTGCCAGCAGTTTCGGCGGGAGGGTGGATGAGCAGTTCTTC. It codes for CASSFGGRVDEQFF.